This is a list of T cell receptor beta chains from one sample in a study of cytomegalovirus exposure and HLA in healthy donors. Some clones are missing from TCRdb's copy, which holds only in-frame ones; the method was immunoSEQ multiplex PCR. The table includes 81,000 or so clones, more than 60% detected once. Sequencing was done on a sample of PBMCs. These receptors all stem from a man aged 45-65 years in good health and CMV-seropositive. The CDR3 runs from the conserved cysteine through the conserved F or W. D genes are given only for firm matches. Clone size, where shown, is once, few, many, or a class for clones that have expanded.

size,V,J,D,DNA,CDR3
-,TRBV4-1,TRBJ2-1,TRBD2,TGCGCCAGCAGCCAAGGGCACGCGGGAGGAATTGCTGTCAATGAGCAGTTCTTC,CASSQGHAGGIAVNEQFF
-,TRBV7-9,TRBJ1-1,-,TGTGCCAGCAGCAAGGGGGAGACTGAAGCTTTCTTT,CASSKGETEAFF
-,TRBV11-3,TRBJ2-1,TRBD2,TGTGCCAGCAGCTCTAGCGGGGACAATGAGCAGTTCTTC,CASSSSGDNEQFF
few,TRBV30,TRBJ1-5,-,TGTGCCTGGAGTGGGACAATCGATCAGCCCCAGCATTTT,CAWSGTIDQPQHF
-,TRBV7-6,TRBJ2-1,-,TGTGCCAGCAGCTTAGACTATGAGCAGTTCTTC,CASSLDYEQFF
-,TRBV4-1,TRBJ2-1,TRBD2,TGCGCCAGCAGCCAATTAGCGGGTGGTGAGCAGTTCTTC,CASSQLAGGEQFF
few,TRBV2,TRBJ2-7,-,TGTGCCAGCAAAGCTTGGGGGCAGAACTTAGGGAAGGGGTACTTC,CASKAWGQNLGKGYF
few,TRBV18,TRBJ2-3,-,TGTGCCAGCTCACCAGGGGGCGGGAGAACAGATACGCAGTATTTT,CASSPGGGRTDTQYF
-,TRBV6-5,TRBJ1-6,-,TGTGCCAGCAGACCCTCCCAGGGGCCCCTCCACTTT,CASRPSQGPLHF
few,TRBV27,TRBJ2-2,-,TGTGCCAGCAGTCTCACTAGAGGGGAGCTGTTTTTT,CASSLTRGELFF
-,TRBV5-4,TRBJ2-3,-,TGTGCCAGCAGCAAAGGACTGGCGGCCACAGATACGCAGTATTTT,CASSKGLAATDTQYF